These T cell receptor beta chains were read from a single sample in a study of CXCR3-negative and CXCR3-positive naive CD8 T cells. TCRdb processed the 5' RACE reads again and assigns one entry to each CDR3 protein, with no DNA. There are 65,000 to 75,000 distinct CDR3 sequences in the sample, with roughly 1.5% held by the top ten. Material: naive CXCR3- CD8+ T cells from blood. The receptors derive from a human donor in good health. Some clones in this sample may be carry-over from other donors' samples. The CDR3 runs from the conserved cysteine through the conserved F or W. The order of the fields is V gene, J gene, CDR3 protein.

v_call: TRBV7-9
j_call: TRBJ2-1
cdr3_aa: CASSPTSGYNEQFF

v_call: TRBV7-9
j_call: TRBJ2-7
cdr3_aa: CASSSVREPSYEQYF

v_call: TRBV4-1
j_call: TRBJ2-3
cdr3_aa: CASSQVIAGGTDTQYF

v_call: TRBV6-6
j_call: TRBJ1-4
cdr3_aa: CASSYSNSPDATNEKLFF

v_call: TRBV15
j_call: TRBJ1-5
cdr3_aa: CATSRRGGGNQPQHF

v_call: TRBV29-1
j_call: TRBJ1-2
cdr3_aa: CSYYPGQGRGYTF

v_call: TRBV6-5
j_call: TRBJ1-4
cdr3_aa: CASSYSTVPGREKLFF

v_call: TRBV10-2
j_call: TRBJ1-1
cdr3_aa: CASSEIQEGTEAFF

v_call: TRBV11-2
j_call: TRBJ2-1
cdr3_aa: CASSLVLQLRDNEQFF

v_call: TRBV20-1
j_call: TRBJ2-1
cdr3_aa: CSASYGGSGNEQFF

v_call: TRBV7-9
j_call: TRBJ2-7
cdr3_aa: CASSRTDTYEQYF

v_call: TRBV7-9
j_call: TRBJ2-7
cdr3_aa: CASSPRSSYEQYF

v_call: TRBV6-6
j_call: TRBJ2-5
cdr3_aa: CASSYEGTQETQYF

v_call: TRBV7-6
j_call: TRBJ1-1
cdr3_aa: CASSSLLDPGAFF

v_call: TRBV4-2
j_call: TRBJ2-1
cdr3_aa: CASSQVGGAAEDEQFF

v_call: TRBV9
j_call: TRBJ2-6
cdr3_aa: CASSPGTGAGANVLTF

v_call: TRBV20-1
j_call: TRBJ2-7
cdr3_aa: CSARSSLSDYEQYF

v_call: TRBV28
j_call: TRBJ2-6
cdr3_aa: CASGWWTGDSGANVLTF

v_call: TRBV2
j_call: TRBJ2-2
cdr3_aa: CASRGSNTGELFF

v_call: TRBV5-1
j_call: TRBJ1-1
cdr3_aa: CASSGHSPEAFF

v_call: TRBV7-3
j_call: TRBJ2-3
cdr3_aa: CASSPRGGATDTQYF

v_call: TRBV12-3/TRBV12-4
j_call: TRBJ2-1
cdr3_aa: CASSPGDSYNEQFF

v_call: TRBV6-2/TRBV6-3
j_call: TRBJ2-1
cdr3_aa: CASSGSDRDEQFF

v_call: TRBV5-1
j_call: TRBJ1-6
cdr3_aa: CASSRGTGYNSPLHF

v_call: TRBV11-2
j_call: TRBJ2-2
cdr3_aa: CASSPWAAGGPPNTGELFF

v_call: TRBV7-6
j_call: TRBJ2-7
cdr3_aa: CASSFGDSYEQYF

v_call: TRBV4-2
j_call: TRBJ2-5
cdr3_aa: CASSQDVVGGGETQYF

v_call: TRBV7-9
j_call: TRBJ2-1
cdr3_aa: CASSFGMGLDHNEQFF

v_call: TRBV12-3/TRBV12-4
j_call: TRBJ2-1
cdr3_aa: CASSPDRGHEQFF

v_call: TRBV28
j_call: TRBJ2-3
cdr3_aa: CASSFVSASTDTQYF

v_call: TRBV7-9
j_call: TRBJ1-1
cdr3_aa: CASSINSDYTEAFF

v_call: TRBV10-3
j_call: TRBJ2-7
cdr3_aa: CAISEGYEQYF

v_call: TRBV7-2
j_call: TRBJ1-1
cdr3_aa: CASSFPWGGTEAFF

v_call: TRBV3-1
j_call: TRBJ2-7
cdr3_aa: CASSHGQAHRNEQYF

v_call: TRBV29-1
j_call: TRBJ1-1
cdr3_aa: CSVRTGGEAFF

v_call: TRBV20-1
j_call: TRBJ2-7
cdr3_aa: CSALDSPDEQYF

v_call: TRBV7-6
j_call: TRBJ2-7
cdr3_aa: CASSLVDGSSYEQYF

v_call: TRBV5-5
j_call: TRBJ2-7
cdr3_aa: CAPAAYLLMSISYEQYF

v_call: TRBV29-1
j_call: TRBJ2-4
cdr3_aa: CSVEGGKNIQYF

v_call: TRBV25-1
j_call: TRBJ1-2
cdr3_aa: CASSTSGGGYGYTF

v_call: TRBV4-3
j_call: TRBJ1-6
cdr3_aa: CASSQDREDSPLHF